Listed below are T cell receptor beta chains from one sample, sequenced in a study of blood T cell repertoires in COVID-19. Using immunoSEQ multiplex PCR, the repertoire was profiled, and TCRdb retains in-frame clones only, with some absent. The sample lists 150,000 to 200,000 clones; about four fifths were seen once. What was sequenced was PBMCs or T cells enriched from blood (not recorded which). These TCRs come from a woman aged 55 to 70 who had recovered from COVID-19. The CDR3 runs from the conserved cysteine through the conserved F or W. The D gene is left open where the match is weak. Size values are once, few and many counts, or a class for expanded clones, and some rows have none.

>-|TRBV6-4|TRBJ2-2|-
TGTGCCAGCAGTGACGGACCGGGGACCGGGGAGCTGTTTTTT
CASSDGPGTGELFF
>TRBD1|TRBV18|TRBJ2-7|-
TGTGCCAGCTCACTCGGACAGGACTCCTACGAGCAGTACTTC
CASSLGQDSYEQYF
>-|TRBV5-1|TRBJ2-7|-
TGCGCCAGCAGCTTGGTGGTGACAGCCTACGAGCAGTACTTC
CASSLVVTAYEQYF
>TRBD2|TRBV5-6|TRBJ2-5|-
TGTGCCAGCAGCTCGGGACTAGCGGGGGGTAGAGAGACCCAGTACTTC
CASSSGLAGGRETQYF
>-|TRBV2|TRBJ1-2|few
TGTGCCAGCAGTCCCTCGGGGTATGGCTACACCTTC
CASSPSGYGYTF
>TRBD1|TRBV5-4|TRBJ1-2|-
TGTGCCAGCAGCCCTTTAATAGGGTACAGGGGGGGAAACTATGGCTACACCTTC
CASSPLIGYRGGNYGYTF
>-|TRBV7-2|TRBJ2-5|-
TGTGCCAGCAGCTTCGGGGTCCAAGAGACCCAGTACTTC
CASSFGVQETQYF
>-|TRBV30|TRBJ1-4|few
TGTGCCTGGAGTGTAAGCGGTGGGGGGAAGGAAAAACTGTTTTTT
CAWSVSGGGKEKLFF
>-|TRBV5-1|TRBJ2-1|once
TGCGCCAGCAGCTTGGTCCGGGGGACGGATGAGCAGTTCTTC
CASSLVRGTDEQFF
>TRBD1|TRBV5-1|TRBJ2-7|-
TGCGCCAGCAGTCGGGACAGGGGCAGGGGGCAGTACTTC
CASSRDRGRGQYF
>TRBD1|TRBV6-5|TRBJ2-5|-
TGTGCCAGCGCGAGGGGGCTAGCCCCGCAAGAGACCCAGTACTTC
CASARGLAPQETQYF
>-|TRBV27|TRBJ1-5|-
TGTGCCAGCAGTTTAGCCAGGGTTAATCAGCCCCAGCATTTT
CASSLARVNQPQHF
>TRBD1|TRBV9|TRBJ2-5|-
TGTGCCAGCAGCTTCGGACAGGGCGGTGAGACCCAGTACTTC
CASSFGQGGETQYF
>TRBD1|TRBV7-9|TRBJ1-2|-
TGTGCCAGCAGCTGGACAGGGTATGGCTACACCTTC
CASSWTGYGYTF
>TRBD1|TRBV19|TRBJ1-2|-
TGTGCCAGTAGTAAACCGGGACAGCCGGATGGCTACACCTTC
CASSKPGQPDGYTF
>TRBD1|TRBV6-5|TRBJ1-1|-
TGTGCCAGCAGTTCCCCGACAGGGGCCATGAACACTGAAGCTTTCTTT
CASSSPTGAMNTEAFF
>-|TRBV18|TRBJ1-3|-
TGTGCCAGCTCAGATCAGGCAACGAGCTCTGGAAACACCATATATTTT
CASSDQATSSGNTIYF
>-|TRBV27|TRBJ1-5|-
TGTGCCAGCAGCCCCCATGCGACTATCAATCAGCCCCAGCATTTT
CASSPHATINQPQHF
>-|TRBV7-9|TRBJ1-1|-
TGTGCCAGCAGCTTATATAACACTGAAGCTTTCTTT
CASSLYNTEAFF
>TRBD2|TRBV7-2|TRBJ2-5|-
TGTGCCAGCAGCGGGGGGGGGTACCAAGAGACCCAGTACTTC
CASSGGGYQETQYF
>TRBD2|TRBV5-1|TRBJ2-2|few
TGCGCCAGCAGCGGAGGACTAGCGGGGGGGCTCACCGGGGAGCTGTTTTTT
CASSGGLAGGLTGELFF
>TRBD1|TRBV7-9|TRBJ1-2|few
TGTGCCAGCAGCTTAGGCAGGGGGTTGTCAAGTAACTATGGCTACACCTTC
CASSLGRGLSSNYGYTF
>TRBD2|TRBV19|TRBJ2-5|-
TGTGCCAGTAGTAGCGGGGGGGCCGGAGAGACCCAGTACTTC
CASSSGGAGETQYF
>TRBD2|TRBV6-5|TRBJ2-1|-
TGTGCCAGCAGGGCAGCGGGGGGCTCCTACAATGAGCAGTTCTTC
CASRAAGGSYNEQFF
>TRBD2|TRBV30|TRBJ2-3|many
TGTGCCTGGAGTCCACTAGCGGCCATGGGAGATACGCAGTATTTT
CAWSPLAAMGDTQYF
>TRBD1|TRBV2|TRBJ1-3|-
TGTGCCAGCAGTTACAGGGGTATAGGAAACACCATATATTTT
CASSYRGIGNTIYF
>-|TRBV6-5|TRBJ2-3|-
TGTGCCAGCAGAACTACCGGAGGCACAGATACGCAGTATTTT
CASRTTGGTDTQYF
>-|TRBV3-1/TRBV3-2|TRBJ1-2|-
TGTGCCAGCAGCCAGAGGTCAACAAGAAACTATGGCTACACCTTC
CASSQRSTRNYGYTF
>-|TRBV2|TRBJ2-7|-
TGTGCCAGCCGAACGGGGGGCACCTACGAGCAGTACTTC
CASRTGGTYEQYF
>-|TRBV3-1/TRBV3-2|TRBJ1-1|-
TGTGCCAGCAGGTTTGGACGGGAGAACACTGAAGCTTTCTTT
CASRFGRENTEAFF
>TRBD2|TRBV4-2|TRBJ2-3|-
TGTGCCAGCAGCTCAATAGCGGGGGGCACAGATACGCAGTATTTT
CASSSIAGGTDTQYF
>-|TRBV18|TRBJ2-7|few
TGTGCCAGCTCGTCACAGGGTACCTACGAGCAGTACTTC
CASSSQGTYEQYF
>TRBD1|TRBV24-1|TRBJ2-3|-
TGTGCCACCAGTGACCAACAGGGGGCCAAGGATACGCAGTATTTT
CATSDQQGAKDTQYF
>-|TRBV30|TRBJ1-3|few
TGTGCCTGGAGTTCAAGCTTAAATTCTGGAAACACCATATATTTT
CAWSSSLNSGNTIYF
>-|TRBV3-1/TRBV3-2|TRBJ2-5|-
TGTGCCAGCAGCCCCTATCAGCGGTTTGGCCAGACCCAGTACTTC
CASSPYQRFGQTQYF
>TRBD1|TRBV14|TRBJ2-3|-
TGTGCCAGCAGCCCGAGGACAGGGGGCAATTATTTGGACACAGATACGCAGTATTTT
CASSPRTGGNYLDTDTQYF
>-|TRBV12-3/TRBV12-4|TRBJ1-1|-
TGTGCCAGCAGGACAGACATGAACACTGAAGCTTTCTTT
CASRTDMNTEAFF
>-|TRBV18|TRBJ1-2|-
TGTGCCAGCTCACCTTCGACAGCGCTTAACTATGGCTACACCTTC
CASSPSTALNYGYTF
>-|TRBV12-5|TRBJ1-2|-
TGTGCTAGTGGTTTGGGCGCTAACTATGGCTACACCTTC
CASGLGANYGYTF
>-|TRBV29-1|TRBJ2-3|-
TGCAGCGTTGAATTTTCCGGGAATGCATATACGCAGTATTTT
CSVEFSGNAYTQYF
>TRBD1|TRBV7-9|TRBJ1-2|-
TGTGCCAGCAGCCTGGGACAGGGGAGGCTATACTTC
CASSLGQGRLYF
>TRBD2|TRBV6-6|TRBJ2-3|-
TGTGCCAGCAGCTTAGCGGGGGGCACAGATACGCAGTATTTT
CASSLAGGTDTQYF
>-|TRBV7-2|TRBJ1-5|-
TGTGCCAGCAGCTTAGAGGGGTCAGGGGGCAATCAGCCCCAGCATTTT
CASSLEGSGGNQPQHF
>TRBD1|TRBV5-1|TRBJ2-2|-
TGCGCCAGCAGACAGCAGACAGGGGCTGGCGGGGAGCTGTTTTTT
CASRQQTGAGGELFF
>-|TRBV14|TRBJ2-7|-
TGTGCCAGCAGCCAAGGGACGGGATTCTACGAGCAGTACTTC
CASSQGTGFYEQYF
>TRBD1|TRBV19|TRBJ2-4|-
TGTGCCAGTAGTACGGGACAGGGTGAAAACATTCAGTACTTC
CASSTGQGENIQYF
>-|TRBV3-1/TRBV3-2|TRBJ2-7|-
TGTGCCAGCAGCCAAGATGGAAACAGCCCGTCCTACGAGCAGTACTTC
CASSQDGNSPSYEQYF
>-|TRBV6-5|TRBJ2-2|-
TGTGCCAGCAGCCCCCAGGGGTGGGACACCGGGGAGCTGTTTTTT
CASSPQGWDTGELFF
>-|TRBV5-6|TRBJ1-1|-
TGTGCCAGCAGCTTGTTCGGGGAAGGCGGGAACACTGAAGCTTTCTTT
CASSLFGEGGNTEAFF
>-|TRBV6-4|TRBJ2-3|-
TGTGCCAGCAGTCCCGCGGGCACAGATACGCAGTATTTT
CASSPAGTDTQYF
>-|TRBV12-1|TRBJ1-6|-
TGTGCCAGCAGCTTGAACCGGGACAGAGCTTCACCCCTCCACTTT
CASSLNRDRASPLHF
>-|TRBV19|TRBJ1-2|-
TGTGCCAGTAGTAGGCGGCTTGGGAACTATGGCTACACCTTC
CASSRRLGNYGYTF